Below are 20 T cell receptor beta chains sequenced from a single sample in a study of CD8 T cells in acute hepatitis C reinfection. The assay was immunoSEQ multiplex PCR, and TCRdb's table has in-frame clones only and misses some. The sample yields about 40,000 clones, roughly 88% seen once. Noted time point: naive CD8 control sorted from an acute-time-point sample. Sequencing was done on a sample of naive CD8+ T cells from PBMCs. These receptors were obtained from a woman younger than 35 who spontaneously cleared hepatitis C infection.

V is TRBV18 and J is TRBJ2-1; a possible D gene is TRBD2 (5 bases). Germline CDR1 and CDR2: KGHSH and LQKENI. This CDR3 spans 16 amino acids. The V gene lost 3 bases and the J gene lost 1 base, with 13 bases spanning the gap. The CDR3 DNA follows: TGTGCCAGCTCACCGCTCCAGGACTTGTCCTACAATGAGCAGTTCTTC. Amino acid sequence: CASSPLQDLSYNEQFF. Variable domain in full (rest from reference TRBV18 and TRBJ2-1): NAGVMQNPRHLVRRRGQEARLRCSPMKGHSHVYWYRQLPEEGLKFMVYLQKENIIDESGMPKERFSAEFPKEGPSILRIQQVVRGDSAAYFCASSPLQDLSYNEQFFGPGTRLTVL.

V gene TRBV11-2 combines with J gene TRBJ2-7; D perhaps matches TRBD1 (6 bases). The CDR3 consists of 12 residues. The V gene lost 5 bases and the J gene lost 4 bases, with 9 bases spanning the gap. The germline V gene has CDR1 SGHAT and CDR2 FQNNGV. DNA for the CDR3: TGTGCCAGCAGCCCCAGGGGTTACGAGCAGTACTTC. It translates to CASSPRGYEQYF.

The chain couples TRBV5-1 to TRBJ2-1; 10 bases are a match to TRBD1. The CDR3 extends over 20 amino acids. Losses at the gene ends were 0 bases for V and 2 bases for J; bases not matched to a gene: 14. Germline-derived CDR1 and CDR2 are SGHRS and YFSETQ. As DNA, the CDR3 is TGCGCCAGCAGCTTGGCCACACTTTCCGAGGGACAGGGGCCCTACAATGAGCAGTTCTTC. Protein: CASSLATLSEGQGPYNEQFF. Filled out from reference TRBV5-1 and TRBJ2-1, the complete variable domain reads KAGVTQTPRYLIKTRGQQVTLSCSPISGHRSVSWYQQTPGQGLQFLFEYFSETQRNKGNFPGRFSGRQFSNSRSEMNVSTLELGDSALYLCASSLATLSEGQGPYNEQFFGPGTRLTVL.

V gene TRBV27 combines with J gene TRBJ2-7; D not resolved. Germline CDR1 is MNHEY and CDR2 is SMNVEV (reference sequence). This CDR3 contains 13 residues. V was clipped by 7 bases and J by 0 bases, with 10 bases between them. In DNA form, the CDR3 reads TGTGCCAGCACCAAGGACGGCTCCTACGAGCAGTACTTC. This translates into CASTKDGSYEQYF.

This clone was observed a handful of times. V usage is TRBV9 and J usage is TRBJ1-1; perhaps TRBD1 as D (6 bases). This CDR3 region has 15 residues. Deletions cut 0 bases from V and 1 base from J, with 10 bases between. The germline V gene encodes CDR1 SGDLS and CDR2 YYNGEE. In DNA, the CDR3 is TGTGCCAGCAGCGTAGCAGGGACACAGAACACTGAAGCTTTCTTT. Translating it yields CASSVAGTQNTEAFF.

Only a few counts were recorded for this clone. This chain uses TRBV5-1 with TRBJ1-4, with TRBD1 matching over 7 bases. The CDR3 sequence is 17 residues long. Germline loops: CDR1 SGHRS, CDR2 YFSETQ. Trimming removed 0 bases from V and 7 bases from J; junction bases left unmatched: 12. CDR3 protein: CASSLAGQLGEGEKLFF. CDR3 coding DNA: TGCGCCAGCAGCTTGGCGGGACAGTTAGGGGAGGGTGAAAAACTGTTTTTT. Supplemented by reference TRBV5-1 and TRBJ1-4, the full variable domain reads KAGVTQTPRYLIKTRGQQVTLSCSPISGHRSVSWYQQTPGQGLQFLFEYFSETQRNKGNFPGRFSGRQFSNSRSEMNVSTLELGDSALYLCASSLAGQLGEGEKLFFGSGTQLSVL.

The rearrangement links TRBV7-9 to TRBJ2-2; D is perhaps TRBD1 (6 bases). CDR1 is SEHNR, CDR2 FQNEAQ, per germline (reference sequence). The V end was cut by 4 bases, the J end by 7 bases, with 10 bases between. The length of the CDR3 is 13 residues. CDR3: CASSYRVNGELFF. The DNA for the CDR3 is TGTGCCAGCAGCTACAGGGTTAACGGGGAGCTGTTTTTT.

This chain uses TRBV27 with TRBJ2-3; maybe TRBD2 (6 bases). The CDR3 is 15 residues long. V was shortened by 7 bases and J by 1 base, with 15 bases between the two germline ends. The germline V gene has CDR1 MNHEY and CDR2 SMNVEV (reference sequence). This chain's CDR3 is CASTPGDSGTDTQYF. Written as DNA, the CDR3 is TGTGCCAGCACCCCGGGGGATTCGGGCACAGATACGCAGTATTTT.

The rearrangement links TRBV30 to TRBJ2-1, with D perhaps TRBD2 (6 bases). Per germline, CDR1 GTSNPN and CDR2 SVGIG (reference sequence). This CDR3 is built from 12 residues. Trimming took off 8 bases at V and 8 bases at J, with 16 bases between the two ends. Here the CDR3 reads CALGRDWDEQFF. In nucleotides, the CDR3 is TGTGCCCTAGGGCGGGATTGGGATGAGCAGTTCTTC.

This chain links TRBV13 with TRBJ2-3, with 9 bases that match TRBD2. CDR3 size: 15 residues. Germline-derived CDR1 and CDR2 are PRHDT and FYEKMQ (reference sequence). V lost 5 bases to trimming and J lost 0 bases; unmatched junction nucleotides: 3. DNA of the CDR3: TGTGCCAGCAGCAGCGGACTAGCGAGCACAGATACGCAGTATTTT. Translated, it gives CASSSGLASTDTQYF. The variable domain in full, completed from reference TRBV13 and TRBJ2-3, reads AAGVIQSPRHLIKEKRETATLKCYPIPRHDTVYWYQQGPGQDPQFLISFYEKMQSDKGSIPDRFSAQQFSDYHSELNMSSLELGDSALYFCASSSGLASTDTQYFGPGTRLTVL.

The sample holds a few counts of this clone. CDR3 sequence: CASSPDGGTEAFF. The CDR3, as DNA: TGTGCCAGCAGCCCTGATGGGGGCACTGAAGCTTTCTTT. This rearrangement joins TRBV7-9 to TRBJ1-1; a weak D match, TRBD1 (5 bases). CDR3 size: 13 residues. V dropped 5 bases and J dropped 4 bases, with 11 bases sitting between them. The germline gives CDR1 SEHNR, CDR2 FQNEAQ (reference sequence).

The gene calls are TRBV9 and TRBJ2-1; 7 bases are a match to TRBD2. V dropped 5 bases and J dropped 8; count of bases not matched to a gene: 13. CDR1 and CDR2 from the germline V gene are SGDLS and YYNGEE. The CDR3 runs to 15 residues. Here the CDR3 DNA reads TGTGCCAGCAGGTCAACTGGCGGGAGCTGGGATGAGCAGTTCTTC. It codes for CASRSTGGSWDEQFF. The entire variable domain, with the rest obtained from reference TRBV9 and TRBJ2-1, is as follows: DSGVTQTPKHLITATGQRVTLRCSPRSGDLSVYWYQQSLDQGLQFLIQYYNGEERAKGNILERFSAQQFPDLHSELNLSSLELGDSALYFCASRSTGGSWDEQFFGPGTRLTVL.

In its sample, this clone was seen once. The J gene is TRBJ1-2, the V gene TRBV4-2; 9 bases align to TRBD1. V was pared by 0 bases and J by 5 bases, with 1 base of the junction left unmatched. CDR1 is LGHNA and CDR2 is YNFKEQ in the germline V gene. This CDR3 is built from 14 residues. CDR3 sequence (DNA): TGTGCCAGCAGCCAAGAGACAGGGGGGTATGGCTACACCTTC. Protein sequence: CASSQETGGYGYTF.

This chain uses TRBV27 with TRBJ2-5, with D perhaps given as TRBD1 or TRBD2 (5 bases each). Deletions cut 6 bases from V and 6 bases from J, with 8 bases between. Germline V gene data show CDR1 as MNHEY and CDR2 as SMNVEV (reference sequence). The CDR3 is 11 amino acids. The CDR3 protein is CASRGPKTQYF. CDR3 in DNA: TGTGCCAGCAGGGGACCGAAGACCCAGTACTTC.

The rearrangement joins TRBV6-4 to TRBJ2-1; D perhaps matches TRBD2 (6 bases). Germline loops: CDR1 MRHNA, CDR2 SNTAGT. The CDR3 covers 17 residues. Deletions cut 5 bases from V and 1 base from J, with 18 bases between. Written as DNA, the CDR3 is TGTGCCAGCAGTTCCTCCCCCGGGAGAGGGTCCTACAATGAGCAGTTCTTC. Protein sequence: CASSSSPGRGSYNEQFF.

The CDR3 bases are TGTGCCAGTACCACAAGACAGGGCCACTCTGGGGCCAACGTCCTGACTTTC. Protein sequence: CASTTRQGHSGANVLTF. This sequence joins TRBV19 and TRBJ2-6; 7 bases align to TRBD1. With V trimmed by 7 bases and J by 0 bases, 9 bases remained unmatched. The CDR3 covers 17 residues. Germline V lookup: CDR1 LNHDA, CDR2 SQIVND (reference sequence).

The CDR3: CASSALPRDKFNEQFF. The CDR3 nucleotides are TGCGCCAGCAGTGCACTACCCCGGGACAAGTTCAATGAGCAGTTCTTC. J is TRBJ2-1 and V is TRBV10-1; D perhaps matches TRBD1 (6 bases). The CDR3 spans 16 residues. The V end was cut by 4 bases, the J end by 6 bases, with 19 bases between. The V gene's germline CDR1 is WNHNN and CDR2 SYGVQD (reference sequence).

J is TRBJ1-4 and V is TRBV6-5, with a weak D call TRBD1 (5 bases). Germline assignment: CDR1 MNHEY and CDR2 SVGAGI. The CDR3 consists of 15 residues. V was pared by 0 bases and J by 7 bases, with 12 bases between. The chain's CDR3 is CASSYSGPGGEKLFF. CDR3 coding DNA: TGTGCCAGCAGTTACTCGGGTCCTGGGGGTGAAAAACTGTTTTTT.

The rearrangement uses TRBV2 and TRBJ1-2; TRBD1 is a possible D gene (6 bases). With 4 bases removed from V and 2 bases from J, the gap between germline ends came to 20 bases. This CDR3 is built from 17 residues. Germline CDR1 is SNHLY and CDR2 is FYNNEI. The CDR3 spells CASSGALGQKRNYGYTF. CDR3 DNA sequence: TGTGCCAGCAGTGGGGCCCTAGGACAGAAAAGGAACTATGGCTACACCTTC.

The chain couples TRBV6-1 to TRBJ2-5; D is undetermined. The CDR3 is 14 amino acids. Trimming cost V 10 bases and J 1 base, with 16 bases left between them. CDR1 is MNHNS and CDR2 is SASEGT in the germline V gene. The CDR3 DNA sequence: TGTGCCACATCCTTATGGGTTGTCCAAGAGACCCAGTACTTC. It codes for CATSLWVVQETQYF.